A single sample gave rise to the 16 T cell receptor beta chains below, sequenced in a study of T cells after yellow fever vaccination. TCRdb reprocessed the 5' RACE reads via MiXCR and lists one record per CDR3 protein. The sample shows some 340,000 distinct CDR3 sequences, about 10% of them seen only once. The input for sequencing was CD4+ T cells sorted from PBMCs, taken 45 days after the yellow fever booster vaccination. All receptors derive from a man aged 18-30 years who received the YFV17D yellow fever vaccine.

This clonotype was seen repeatedly, ten times or more. V usage is TRBV27 and J usage is TRBJ1-1, with TRBD1 as a possible D gene (6 bases). In germline, CDR1 is MNHEY, CDR2 SMNVEV (reference sequence). This CDR3 has 15 amino acids. The V end was cut by 2 bases, the J end by 0 bases, with 10 bases between. CDR3 sequence reads: CASSLTGQLNTEAFF. The CDR3 DNA sequence: TGTGCCAGCAGTTTAACCGGACAGCTGAACACTGAAGCTTTCTTT.

The chain combines TRBV3-1 with TRBJ1-2; the match to TRBD1 covers 12 bases. CDR3 size: 16 residues. V lost 4 bases and J lost 5; bases outside the gene matches: 8. The germline gives CDR1 LGHDT, CDR2 YNNKEL (reference sequence). The CDR3 loop reads CASSLWDRGQRYGYTF. CDR3 bases: TGTGCCAGCAGCCTCTGGGACAGGGGGCAAAGGTATGGCTACACCTTC.

V and J are TRBV4-1 and TRBJ2-5, with D perhaps TRBD2 (5 bases). There are 14 residues in the CDR3. Between the trimmed V and J ends, which lost 4 bases and 5 bases, there was a span of 14 bases. Per germline, CDR1 MGHRA and CDR2 YSYEKL. The CDR3 DNA reads as TGCGCCAGCAGCCCCGGACCTAGCTGGGAGACCCAGTACTTC. This gives the protein CASSPGPSWETQYF.

This clonotype was observed a handful of times. The chain couples TRBV20-1 to TRBJ2-3; TRBD2 matches at 8 bases. This CDR3 has 14 residues. The germline CDR1 and CDR2 sequences are DFQATT and SNEGSKA (reference sequence). J gave up 4 bases and V 3 bases, and 6 bases lay outside the gene matches. Written as DNA, the CDR3 is TGCAGTGCTAGCTACCGGGGGGGCCCAGATACGCAGTATTTT. Protein: CSASYRGGPDTQYF.

This clonotype was observed many times. The chain couples TRBV7-2 to TRBJ2-6, with TRBD1 matching over 9 bases. The germline CDR1 and CDR2 sequences are SGHTA and FQGNSA. V lost 5 bases, J lost 8 bases, and 13 bases stayed unmatched. The CDR3 spans 17 residues. The CDR3 nucleotides are TGTGCCAGCAGCAGACAGACAGGGGGTGGAACCACCAACGTCCTGACTTTC. As protein: CASSRQTGGGTTNVLTF.

V and J are TRBV6-2 or TRBV6-3 and TRBJ1-2, with TRBD1 matching over 7 bases. Germline values: CDR1 MNHEY, CDR2 SVGEGT. J lost 4 bases, V lost 4 bases, and 6 bases had no gene match. The CDR3 runs 14 residues. The CDR3 region has the DNA TGTGCCAGCAGTTCAAAGACAGGGTCCTATGGCTACACCTTC. This sequence encodes CASSSKTGSYGYTF.

This chain uses TRBV12-3 or TRBV12-4 with TRBJ2-2; D might be TRBD1 (5 bases). The CDR3 runs 14 residues. Trimming removed 6 bases at V and 9 bases at J, with 17 bases between. In nucleotides, the CDR3 is TGTGCCAGCAGACCCGGACAAGGTCCCCGGGAGCTGTTTTTT. Encoded protein: CASRPGQGPRELFF.

The V gene is TRBV3-1, the J gene TRBJ2-3; D call uncertain. V was shortened by 3 bases and J by 5 bases, with 12 bases between the two germline ends. The CDR3 runs 14 residues. Per germline, CDR1 LGHDT and CDR2 YNNKEL (reference sequence). The CDR3 DNA is TGTGCCAGCAGCCACTCTAGGAACTTAGATACGCAGTATTTT. It encodes CASSHSRNLDTQYF.

The chain combines TRBV6-2 or TRBV6-3 with TRBJ1-5, with D maybe TRBD1 (5 bases). There are 17 residues in the CDR3. CDR1 is MNHEY, CDR2 SVGEGT, per germline. With 0 bases removed from V and 7 bases from J, the gap between germline ends came to 19 bases. Written as DNA, the CDR3 is TGTGCCAGCAGTTACTCACCAAAGGCGGGCAGGGAACAGCCCCAGCATTTT. This translates into CASSYSPKAGREQPQHF.

This clonotype was seen only a few times. The rearrangement links TRBV6-5 to TRBJ2-3; TRBD2 matches at 7 bases. The CDR3 sequence is 15 residues long. J lost 4 bases, V lost 5 bases, and 9 bases had no gene match. Germline values: CDR1 MNHEY, CDR2 SVGAGI. The CDR3 sequence is CASSPRRSGADTQYF. In DNA form, the CDR3 reads TGTGCCAGCAGTCCCCGGCGGAGCGGGGCAGATACGCAGTATTTT.

The sample holds many counts of this clonotype. The chain carries TRBV24-1 and TRBJ2-5; 9 bases are a match to TRBD1. V was clipped by 5 bases and J by 0 bases; unmatched bases: 3. Germline V gene sequence: CDR1 KGHDR, CDR2 SFDVKD. CDR3 length: 15 amino acids. The CDR3 protein is CATSARTGDQETQYF. The DNA of the CDR3 is TGTGCCACCAGTGCTCGGACAGGGGACCAAGAGACCCAGTACTTC.

This clonotype was recorded many times. The genes are TRBV4-2 and TRBJ1-6; the match to TRBD1 covers 7 bases. The CDR3 runs to 16 residues. V lost 2 bases to trimming and J lost 9 bases; unmatched junction nucleotides: 10. Germline V lookup: CDR1 LGHNA, CDR2 YNFKEQ. In DNA form, the CDR3 reads TGTGCCAGCAGCCAATTGGGACAGCTGTCTAGTTCACCCCTCCACTTT. Protein sequence: CASSQLGQLSSSPLHF.

This chain connects TRBV2 to TRBJ2-1; a possible D gene is TRBD2 (5 bases). CDR1 and CDR2 (germline): SNHLY, FYNNEI. V lost 4 bases to trimming and J lost 4 bases, with 11 bases between them. The CDR3 covers 14 residues. CDR3 in DNA: TGTGCCAGCAGTGGCCGCCGGAGGTACAATGAGCAGTTCTTC. As protein: CASSGRRRYNEQFF.

The gene calls are TRBV4-1 and TRBJ2-7; 9 bases match TRBD2. The V segment lost 1 base and the J segment 0 bases; nucleotides outside the gene matches: 4. The CDR3 consists of 16 residues. The germline gives CDR1 MGHRA, CDR2 YSYEKL. The CDR3 DNA is TGCGCCAGCAGCCAAGCCAGCGGGGGGCCCTCCTACGAGCAGTACTTC. Residues: CASSQASGGPSYEQYF.

The V call is TRBV4-1, the J call TRBJ2-5; 10 bases line up with TRBD2. Germline V gives CDR1 MGHRA, CDR2 YSYEKL. Unmatched junction bases numbered 5, after V lost 2 bases and J lost 2 bases. The CDR3 is 16 residues long. The chain's CDR3 is CASSQTLAGAQETQYF. The DNA for the CDR3 is TGCGCCAGCAGCCAAACCCTAGCGGGAGCTCAAGAGACCCAGTACTTC.

This clonotype came up a few times. The rearrangement links TRBV5-4 to TRBJ2-3; D not resolved. The CDR3 is 14 residues long. V was clipped by 2 bases and J by 0 bases, with 7 bases between them. Germline lookup yields CDR1 SGHNT and CDR2 YYREEE (reference sequence). The CDR3 DNA is TGTGCCAGCAGCTTACCGTTTAGCACAGATACGCAGTATTTT. This gives the protein CASSLPFSTDTQYF.